The 19 T cell receptor beta chains listed next were all sequenced from one sample in a study of identical twins. TCRdb passed the 5' RACE reads through MiXCR, listing each CDR3 protein once. Of more than 600,000 distinct CDR3 sequences listed, 15% to 20% are singletons. This sample also appeared in a second study, on T cells expressing NK-cell markers.

Sequencing input: PBMCs. These receptors originate from a woman between 18 and 29 years old in good health.

The chain recombines TRBV10-3 with TRBJ2-1; perhaps D is TRBD1 or TRBD2 (5 bases each). V was clipped by 10 bases and J by 0 bases, with 19 bases between them. This CDR3 spans 16 amino acids. Germline V CDR1 and CDR2: ENHRY, SYGVKD. The CDR3 sequence is CATRGVLGGSYNEQFF. The CDR3 DNA sequence: TGTGCCACTCGTGGGGTTCTTGGGGGCTCCTACAATGAGCAGTTCTTC.

This clonotype was seen more than once but under ten times. The chain joins TRBV29-1 to TRBJ2-5, with D unresolved. CDR1 is SQVTM and CDR2 is ANQGSEA in the germline V gene. Trimming stripped 3 bases from V and 2 bases from J, with 10 bases between. The CDR3 contains 13 residues. CDR3 nucleotide sequence: TGCAGCGTTGACTCGGAACAACAAGAGACCCAGTACTTC. Its protein is CSVDSEQQETQYF.

This clonotype was recorded many times. The rearrangement uses TRBV12-3 or TRBV12-4 and TRBJ1-5; TRBD1 might be the D (6 bases). The CDR3 spans 12 residues. With 4 bases removed from V and 13 bases from J, the gap between germline ends came to 14 bases. The CDR3 loop reads CASSSRGGVQHF. The CDR3 DNA is TGTGCCAGCAGTTCGAGAGGGGGTGTTCAGCATTTT.

V gene TRBV12-3 or TRBV12-4 combines with J gene TRBJ1-2, with a tentative D call TRBD1 (5 bases). The CDR3 runs 14 residues. The ends were cut back, 5 bases at V and 7 bases at J, with 17 bases in the middle. The CDR3: CASSPSGSRSGYTF. CDR3 coding DNA: TGTGCCAGCAGTCCCTCAGGGTCCCGGTCTGGCTACACCTTC.

This chain connects TRBV6-1 to TRBJ1-1; possible D gene TRBD1, 5 bases. This CDR3 has 16 amino acids. CDR1 and CDR2 (germline): MNHNS, SASEGT. Trimming removed 6 bases from V and 0 bases from J, with 17 bases in between. CDR3 nucleotides: TGTGCCAGCAGGCCCACGGGGGGGACGGTGAACACTGAAGCTTTCTTT. Protein: CASRPTGGTVNTEAFF.

CDR3 in DNA: TGCAGTGCTAGAGGGAGCAGCATCTATGGCTACACCTTC. This translates into CSARGSSIYGYTF. The genes are TRBV20-1 and TRBJ1-2; D is ambiguous. Trimming removed 1 base at V and 4 bases at J, with 10 bases between. Germline assignment: CDR1 DFQATT and CDR2 SNEGSKA (reference sequence). The CDR3 consists of 13 residues.

Only a few counts were recorded for this clonotype. V is TRBV20-1 and J is TRBJ2-1, with 13 bases fitting TRBD2. Germline CDR1 reads DFQATT; CDR2 reads SNEGSKA (reference sequence). The CDR3 spans 15 residues. J lost 4 bases, V lost 5 bases, and 5 bases had no gene match. Here the CDR3 reads CSAATLAGGYNEQFF. The CDR3, as DNA: TGCAGTGCTGCTACACTAGCGGGAGGGTACAATGAGCAGTTCTTC.

The chain joins TRBV5-6 to TRBJ2-2; 9 nucleotides match TRBD2. CDR1 SGHDT and CDR2 YYEEEE come from the germline V gene. The junction had 6 bases not matched to a gene; V was cut back by 0 bases and J by 6 bases. The CDR3 spans 16 residues. CDR3 in amino acids: CASSLDRGRAPGELFF. The CDR3 DNA reads TGTGCCAGCAGCTTGGATCGCGGGAGGGCCCCCGGGGAGCTGTTTTTT. The whole variable domain, remainder taken from reference TRBV5-6 and TRBJ2-2, is DAGVTQSPTHLIKTRGQQVTLRCSPKSGHDTVSWYQQALGQGPQFIFQYYEEEERQRGNFPDRFSGHQFPNYSSELNVNALLLGDSALYLCASSLDRGRAPGELFFGEGSRLTVL.

This clonotype occurred a few times. The V call is TRBV9, the J call TRBJ2-1; 9 bases map to TRBD2. After removal of 3 bases from V and 9 bases from J, the junction contained 7 bases not matched to a gene. The CDR3 sequence is 14 residues long. The germline gives CDR1 SGDLS, CDR2 YYNGEE. CDR3 loop: CASSDSGRAFEQFF. In DNA form, the CDR3 reads TGTGCCAGCAGCGATAGCGGGAGAGCTTTTGAGCAGTTCTTC.

Many counts were recorded for this clonotype. This chain connects TRBV5-1 to TRBJ1-1; TRBD1 aligns across 10 bases. CDR3 length equals 15 residues. The germline CDR1 and CDR2 sequences are SGHRS and YFSETQ. V trimming: 4 bases; J trimming: 4 bases; junction bases outside the gene matches: 7. In DNA form, the CDR3 reads TGCGCCAGCAGCACTGCGGGACAGGGGAGCACTGAAGCTTTCTTT. Its translation: CASSTAGQGSTEAFF.

The rearrangement uses TRBV7-2 and TRBJ2-7, with no clear D. CDR3 length: 13 residues. Germline V gene sequence: CDR1 SGHTA, CDR2 FQGNSA. Trimming left V 3 bases short and J 5 bases short, with 11 bases between. Here the CDR3 DNA reads TGTGCCAGCAGCTTCAGCCCTGGGGACGAGCAGTACTTC. Amino acid sequence: CASSFSPGDEQYF.

This clonotype was seen at least ten times. The V gene is TRBV3-1, the J gene TRBJ1-5; weak D call: TRBD1 (5 bases). From germline, CDR1 is LGHDT and CDR2 YNNKEL (reference sequence). Trimming removed 4 bases from V and 5 bases from J, with 9 bases in between. This CDR3 has 13 residues. CDR3 nucleotide sequence: TGTGCCAGCAGCCTCAGGGCGGATCAGCCCCAGCATTTT. It yields the protein CASSLRADQPQHF.

The chain links TRBV5-1 to TRBJ2-5; 14 nucleotides match TRBD2. The CDR3 runs to 18 residues. From germline, CDR1 is SGHRS and CDR2 YFSETQ. Losses at the gene ends were 4 bases for V and 2 bases for J; bases not matched to a gene: 10. The CDR3 region has the DNA TGCGCCAGCAGCCCGGGGACTAGCGGGAGATTCGGGCAAGAGACCCAGTACTTC. It is translated as CASSPGTSGRFGQETQYF.

A few counts support this clonotype. The chain is built from TRBV6-1 and TRBJ2-7; 7 positions agree with TRBD1. The J segment lost 0 bases and the V segment lost 6 bases, leaving 11 bases of the junction unmatched. There are 16 residues in the CDR3. Germline assignment: CDR1 MNHNS and CDR2 SASEGT. CDR3 sequence reads: CASSSYGTDLSYEQYF. The CDR3 DNA is TGTGCCAGCAGCTCCTATGGGACAGACCTCTCCTACGAGCAGTACTTC.

In this sample, this clonotype turned up a few times. V gene TRBV7-9 combines with J gene TRBJ1-1; no reliable D call. This CDR3 comprises 13 residues. The germline CDR1 and CDR2 sequences are SEHNR and FQNEAQ (reference sequence). V was clipped by 5 bases and J by 3 bases, with 10 bases between them. CDR3 region: CASSQDTYTEAFF. The CDR3 bases are TGTGCCAGCAGCCAAGACACCTACACTGAAGCTTTCTTT.

The V and J genes are TRBV29-1 and TRBJ2-1, with 7 positions matching TRBD1. The CDR3 contains 15 residues. The J segment lost 3 bases and the V segment lost 3 bases, leaving 8 bases of the junction unmatched. Germline V gives CDR1 SQVTM, CDR2 ANQGSEA. The CDR3 nucleotides read TGCAGCGTTGATCGGCGACAGGGAATCTACAATGAGCAGTTCTTC. Translated: CSVDRRQGIYNEQFF.

The genes are TRBV10-3 and TRBJ2-1, with D uncertain. The CDR3 extends over 14 amino acids. From germline, CDR1 is ENHRY and CDR2 SYGVKD. Trimming shortened V by 6 bases and J by 0 bases, and 9 bases separated the two germline ends. The CDR3, as DNA: TGTGCCATCAGCGGCCCGCGCTCCTACAATGAGCAGTTCTTC. Protein: CAISGPRSYNEQFF.

This chain uses TRBV7-2 with TRBJ1-5; a possible D gene is TRBD1 (5 bases). The CDR3 consists of 15 residues. V lost 5 bases and J 1 base, leaving 12 bases between the germline ends. Germline V lookup: CDR1 SGHTA, CDR2 FQGNSA. This chain's CDR3 is CASSVDSSSNQPQHF. CDR3 bases: TGTGCCAGCAGCGTCGACAGCAGCAGCAATCAGCCCCAGCATTTT.

This clonotype was observed many times. The chain couples TRBV12-3 or TRBV12-4 to TRBJ1-5, with 7 nucleotides matching TRBD1. V gave up 5 bases and J gave up 5 bases; unmatched junction bases: 9. CDR3 length equals 15 residues. The CDR3 DNA reads TGTGCCAGCAGTGTCGGCAGGGGGGACTATCAGCCCCAGCATTTT. It specifies CASSVGRGDYQPQHF.